Below, 32 T cell receptor beta chains from the same sample are listed, as sequenced in a study of T cells in localized non-small cell lung cancer. The table came from immunoSEQ multiplex PCR; TCRdb's copy has only in-frame clones and leaves some out. The sample has 70,000 to 95,000 clones, roughly 93% seen once. The sequencing used PBMCs, collected before any cancer treatment. These receptor sequences come from a woman aged 35 to 75 with stage II squamous cell lung carcinoma.

The V and J genes are TRBV14 and TRBJ2-3; 13 nucleotides agree with TRBD2. CDR3 length equals 16 residues. V gave up 2 bases and J gave up 10 bases; unmatched junction bases: 9. Per the germline V gene, CDR1 is SGHDN and CDR2 is FVKESK. The CDR3 nucleotides read TGTGCCAGCAGCCAACGACTAGCGGGGGGAGCTAGTCCGCAGTATTTT. Its translation: CASSQRLAGGASPQYF. The variable domain in full, completed from reference TRBV14 and TRBJ2-3, reads EAGVTQFPSHSVIEKGQTVTLRCDPISGHDNLYWYRRVMGKEIKFLLHFVKESKQDESGMPNNRFLAERTGGTYSTLKVQPAELEDSGVYFCASSQRLAGGASPQYFGPGTRLTVL.

The rearrangement links TRBV28 to TRBJ2-2; D possibly matches TRBD1 or TRBD2 (5 bases each). Germline CDR1 MDHEN, CDR2 SYDVKM. V was cut by 7 bases and J by 7 bases, with 16 bases left in between. The CDR3 consists of 14 residues. CDR3 region: CASNPSGPGGELFF. The CDR3 region has the DNA TGTGCCAGCAACCCGTCGGGGCCCGGCGGGGAGCTGTTTTTT.

The genes are TRBV7-7 and TRBJ2-6; D is unresolved. V lost 5 bases and J 5 bases, leaving 22 bases between the germline ends. This CDR3 has 18 amino acids. Germline CDR1 SSHAT, CDR2 FNYEAQ (reference sequence). CDR3 protein: CASSISRVPQSRANVLTF. CDR3 in DNA: TGTGCCAGCAGCATAAGCAGAGTGCCACAAAGTCGGGCCAACGTCCTGACTTTC.

The chain is built from TRBV5-6 and TRBJ1-2; D perhaps matches TRBD1 (5 bases). Germline CDR1 and CDR2: SGHDT and YYEEEE. There are 14 residues in the CDR3. V was trimmed by 4 bases and J by 1 base, leaving 11 bases between them. The CDR3 sequence is CASSPLQGNYGYTF. DNA of the CDR3: TGTGCCAGCAGCCCGCTTCAGGGTAACTATGGCTACACCTTC.

The genes are TRBV28 and TRBJ1-4; perhaps TRBD1 as D (5 bases). Germline lookup yields CDR1 MDHEN and CDR2 SYDVKM. The CDR3 spans 17 residues. V lost 6 bases and J 11 bases, leaving 28 bases between the germline ends. The CDR3 nucleotides read TGTGCCAGCAGCCCCTACGGGGCGGGGGAGTCAAGAAACAAACTGTTTTTT. As protein: CASSPYGAGESRNKLFF.

The chain links TRBV6-1 to TRBJ2-7; 9 bases are shared with TRBD1. Germline CDR1 and CDR2: MNHNS and SASEGT. CDR3 length: 12 residues. With V trimmed by 8 bases and J by 6 bases, 5 bases remained unmatched. The CDR3 DNA reads TGTGCCAGCTGGGGACAGGGCTCCGAGCAGTACTTC. Amino acid sequence: CASWGQGSEQYF.

The rearrangement joins TRBV18 to TRBJ2-2, with a weak D call TRBD1 (6 bases). The CDR3 loop spans 17 amino acids. From germline, CDR1 is KGHSH and CDR2 LQKENI. V gave up 1 base and J gave up 3 bases, with 15 bases separating them. The CDR3 loop is CASSPLLVSGDTGELFF. CDR3 DNA: TGTGCCAGCTCACCACTGCTAGTGTCAGGGGACACCGGGGAGCTGTTTTTT.

V gene TRBV7-9 combines with J gene TRBJ1-1; D remains unclear. This CDR3 spans 12 amino acids. V was cut by 3 bases and J by 5 bases, with 7 bases left in between. CDR1 and CDR2 (germline): SEHNR, FQNEAQ (reference sequence). The CDR3 loop is CASSLRETEAFF. CDR3 bases: TGTGCCAGCAGCTTGAGAGAGACTGAAGCTTTCTTT.

V and J are TRBV6-4 and TRBJ2-6, with no clear D. Germline CDR1 reads MRHNA; CDR2 reads SNTAGT. The CDR3 is 13 amino acids. V dropped 8 bases and J dropped 0 bases, with 5 bases sitting between them. DNA of the CDR3: TGTGCCAGCTCGAACTCTGGGGCCAACGTCCTGACTTTC. It encodes CASSNSGANVLTF.

The CDR3: CASSLFGGPSSYNSPLHF. The CDR3 DNA is TGTGCCAGCAGCTTATTTGGGGGCCCAAGCTCCTATAATTCACCCCTCCACTTT. The V gene is TRBV7-2, the J gene TRBJ1-6, with D possibly being TRBD1 (6 bases). The length of the CDR3 is 18 residues. V lost 2 bases and J 0 bases, leaving 14 bases between the germline ends. CDR1 SGHTA and CDR2 FQGNSA come from the germline V gene. Using reference TRBV7-2 and TRBJ1-6 for the parts outside the CDR3, the full variable domain is GAGVSQSPSNKVTEKGKDVELRCDPISGHTALYWYRQSLGQGLEFLIYFQGNSAPDKSGLPSDRFSAERTGGSVSTLTIQRTQQEDSAVYLCASSLFGGPSSYNSPLHFGNGTRLTVT.

The CDR3 sequence: CASSQDPGGGYGYTF. The CDR3 DNA is TGCGCCAGCAGCCAAGATCCCGGTGGTGGCTATGGCTACACCTTC. The V and J genes are TRBV4-1 and TRBJ1-2; D unclear. The germline CDR1 and CDR2 sequences are MGHRA and YSYEKL. CDR3 size: 15 residues. V lost 0 bases, J lost 4 bases, and 12 bases lay in between.

The chain combines TRBV5-4 with TRBJ2-7; D is perhaps TRBD1 or TRBD2 (6 bases each). The ends were cut back, 0 bases at V and 5 bases at J, with 18 bases in the middle. The CDR3 has 16 amino acids. Germline V gene sequence: CDR1 SGHNT, CDR2 YYREEE (reference sequence). Written as DNA, the CDR3 is TGTGCCAGCAGCTTGGGGCCGCCGAGGGGGGTCAACGAGCAGTACTTC. It encodes CASSLGPPRGVNEQYF.

The CDR3 spells CASTARDTIYF. Written as DNA, the CDR3 is TGTGCCAGCACTGCTCGTGACACCATATATTTT. V is TRBV2 and J is TRBJ1-3; no reliable D call. Germline loops: CDR1 SNHLY, CDR2 FYNNEI. V shed 7 bases and J shed 8 bases, with 9 bases lying between them. This CDR3 is 11 amino acids long.

The sample holds one count of this clone. V and J are TRBV5-1 and TRBJ2-7; TRBD1 matches at 11 bases. The junction had 2 bases not matched to a gene; V was cut back by 0 bases and J by 6 bases. Germline lookup yields CDR1 SGHRS and CDR2 YFSETQ. This CDR3 comprises 14 residues. The CDR3 here is CASSLAGTGGEQYF. CDR3 nucleotide sequence: TGCGCCAGCAGCTTGGCAGGGACAGGGGGCGAGCAGTACTTC.

The chain carries TRBV5-4 and TRBJ2-3; TRBD1 aligns across 8 bases. The V and J ends lost 4 bases and 2 bases, in that order; junction bases with no gene match: 3. There are 14 residues in the CDR3. Germline V lookup: CDR1 SGHNT, CDR2 YYREEE (reference sequence). In DNA, the CDR3 is TGTGCCAGCAGCGGACAGGGAACCACAGATACGCAGTATTTT. Translated, it gives CASSGQGTTDTQYF.

The J gene is TRBJ2-3, the V gene TRBV7-8, with D uncertain. Germline assignment: CDR1 SGHVS and CDR2 FQNEAQ. This CDR3 comprises 17 residues. The germline V and J ends were trimmed by 4 bases and 2 bases, with 19 bases remaining between them. The CDR3 loop is CASSSTRRHQFTDTQYF. In DNA form, the CDR3 reads TGTGCCAGCAGCTCGACGCGGCGGCACCAATTCACAGATACGCAGTATTTT.

V is TRBV4-2 and J is TRBJ1-1; D call uncertain. V gave up 0 bases and J gave up 2 bases, with 10 bases separating them. CDR1 is LGHNA, CDR2 YNFKEQ, per germline. CDR3 length: 15 amino acids. The CDR3 region is CASSQEGEPNTEAFF. CDR3 bases: TGTGCCAGCAGCCAAGAAGGTGAACCTAACACTGAAGCTTTCTTT.

The chain couples TRBV5-8 to TRBJ2-5; TRBD1 matches 7 bases. Germline CDR1 SGHTS, CDR2 YDEGEE. Trimming removed 0 bases from V and 1 base from J; junction bases left unmatched: 0. The CDR3 loop spans 14 amino acids. CDR3 in amino acids: CASSLGTGQETQYF. CDR3 sequence (DNA): TGTGCCAGCAGCTTGGGGACAGGCCAAGAGACCCAGTACTTC.

This chain uses TRBV7-9 with TRBJ1-5; 9 bases fit TRBD1. The junction had 10 bases not matched to a gene; V was cut back by 0 bases and J by 7 bases. From germline, CDR1 is SEHNR and CDR2 FQNEAQ (reference sequence). This CDR3 is 17 amino acids long. CDR3 residues: CASSLASITGGEQPQHF. The CDR3 coding sequence is TGTGCCAGCAGCTTAGCCTCAATTACAGGGGGCGAGCAGCCCCAGCATTTT.

The rearrangement joins TRBV7-9 to TRBJ2-1; possibly TRBD2 for D (5 bases). The germline CDR1 and CDR2 sequences are SEHNR and FQNEAQ (reference sequence). The CDR3 length is 14 residues. The germline V and J ends were trimmed by 3 bases and 10 bases, with 16 bases remaining between them. The CDR3 spells CASSFGGSRWEQFF. As DNA, the CDR3 is TGTGCCAGCAGCTTTGGAGGTAGCCGATGGGAGCAGTTCTTC.

This rearrangement joins TRBV6-6 to TRBJ1-1; D call uncertain. CDR3 size: 14 residues. Trimming removed 2 bases at V and 1 base at J, with 8 bases between. Germline CDR1 and CDR2: MNHNY and SVGAGI (reference sequence). CDR3 sequence (DNA): TGTGCCAGCAGTTACACCGACAAGAACACTGAAGCTTTCTTT. Translated, it gives CASSYTDKNTEAFF.

This clone was detected a few times. The chain carries TRBV6-6 and TRBJ1-2, with 7 bases matching TRBD1. The CDR3 loop spans 14 amino acids. Germline V gene sequence: CDR1 MNHNY, CDR2 SVGAGI (reference sequence). Losses at the gene ends were 6 bases for V and 1 base for J; bases not matched to a gene: 5. In DNA, the CDR3 is TGTGCCAGCAGGGCAGGGGGAGTTAACTATGGCTACACCTTC. It is translated as CASRAGGVNYGYTF.

The rearrangement joins TRBV11-2 to TRBJ2-1; a possible D gene is TRBD2 (5 bases). Germline CDR1 is SGHAT and CDR2 is FQNNGV. The length of the CDR3 is 16 residues. Trimming pared 2 bases from V and 0 bases from J, leaving 11 bases between. The CDR3 DNA reads TGTGCCAGCAGCTTATTACGGGGAAGCTCCTACAATGAGCAGTTCTTC. Amino acids: CASSLLRGSSYNEQFF.

J is TRBJ1-5 and V is TRBV28; D not certain. Germline V gene data show CDR1 as MDHEN and CDR2 as SYDVKM. The V end lost 3 bases, the J end lost 3 bases, and 9 bases lay between the germline ends. This CDR3 comprises 14 residues. This chain's CDR3 is CASSLIRVNQPQHF. CDR3 bases: TGTGCCAGCAGTTTGATTAGGGTCAATCAGCCCCAGCATTTT.

V usage is TRBV10-1 and J usage is TRBJ2-2, with D possibly called TRBD1 or TRBD2 (6 bases each). Trimming removed 2 bases from V and 4 bases from J, with 20 bases in between. The CDR3 has 18 amino acids. Per the germline V gene, CDR1 is WNHNN and CDR2 is SYGVQD (reference sequence). CDR3 nucleotides: TGCGCCAGCAGTGAGGTCGCCGGGGGCTCGACAATCACCGGGGAGCTGTTTTTT. Its protein product is CASSEVAGGSTITGELFF.

The chain couples TRBV18 to TRBJ1-5; D is unclear. With 3 bases removed from V and 1 base from J, the gap between germline ends came to 7 bases. From germline, CDR1 is KGHSH and CDR2 LQKENI. The CDR3 extends over 14 amino acids. The CDR3 here is CASSPVGSNQPQHF. In DNA, the CDR3 is TGTGCCAGCTCACCCGTGGGGAGCAATCAGCCCCAGCATTTT.

The V call is TRBV2, the J call TRBJ2-2; 8 positions agree with TRBD1. Germline CDR1 SNHLY, CDR2 FYNNEI. The V segment lost 1 base and the J segment 2 bases; nucleotides outside the gene matches: 9. CDR3 length: 18 residues. CDR3 nucleotides: TGTGCCAGCAGTGAAGTCGTTTTGGGGACAGGAAACACCGGGGAGCTGTTTTTT. Encoded protein: CASSEVVLGTGNTGELFF.

The chain uses TRBV6-5 and TRBJ1-1; no firm D call. The CDR3 runs to 13 residues. Trimming took 0 bases from V and 5 from J, leaving 7 bases between them. Germline CDR1 reads MNHEY; CDR2 reads SVGAGI. CDR3 nucleotide sequence: TGTGCCAGCAGTTACTCGGGTCATACTGAAGCTTTCTTT. Its translation is CASSYSGHTEAFF.

The CDR3 nucleotides read TGTGCCAGCAGCTTAGGTCCGGGGACGTGGGAGACCCAGTACTTC. This sequence encodes CASSLGPGTWETQYF. The gene calls are TRBV11-3 and TRBJ2-5; D possibly matches TRBD1 or TRBD2 (5 bases each). The CDR3 totals 15 residues. V was pared by 1 base and J by 5 bases, with 14 bases between. The germline gives CDR1 SGHNT, CDR2 YENEEA. Full variable domain (remainder filled in from reference TRBV11-3 and TRBJ2-5): EAGVVQSPRYKIIEKKQPVAFWCNPISGHNTLYWYLQNLGQGPELLIRYENEEAVDDSQLPKDRFSAERLKGVDSTLKIQPAELGDSAVYLCASSLGPGTWETQYFGPGTRLLVL.

This clone was found once. Germline and junction disagree at one end, which may indicate a read error. This chain connects TRBV4-1 to TRBJ2-7; 7 positions match TRBD2. The CDR3 is 15 residues long. Per germline, CDR1 MGHRA and CDR2 YSYEKL. CDR3 region: CASSQGSGGSYEQYF. In DNA form, the CDR3 reads TGTGCCAGCAGCCAAGGATCGGGGGGATCCTACGAGCAGTACTTC.

CDR3 sequence: CASRVTSGRRETQYF. The CDR3, as DNA: TGTGCCAGCAGAGTGACTAGCGGGAGGCGCGAGACCCAGTACTTC. This chain links TRBV6-5 with TRBJ2-5; 13 positions match TRBD2. After removal of 6 bases from V and 5 bases from J, the junction contained 6 bases not matched to a gene. The V gene's germline CDR1 is MNHEY and CDR2 SVGAGI. CDR3 size: 15 residues.

The V call is TRBV19, the J call TRBJ1-2; the D gene is possibly TRBD1 (5 bases). The CDR3 runs to 14 residues. Germline lookup yields CDR1 LNHDA and CDR2 SQIVND (reference sequence). Trimming took 7 bases from V and 5 from J, leaving 17 bases between them. Here the CDR3 DNA reads TGTGCCAGTAATGGAAGGGGCCGCGCATATGGCTACACCTTC. Encoded protein: CASNGRGRAYGYTF.